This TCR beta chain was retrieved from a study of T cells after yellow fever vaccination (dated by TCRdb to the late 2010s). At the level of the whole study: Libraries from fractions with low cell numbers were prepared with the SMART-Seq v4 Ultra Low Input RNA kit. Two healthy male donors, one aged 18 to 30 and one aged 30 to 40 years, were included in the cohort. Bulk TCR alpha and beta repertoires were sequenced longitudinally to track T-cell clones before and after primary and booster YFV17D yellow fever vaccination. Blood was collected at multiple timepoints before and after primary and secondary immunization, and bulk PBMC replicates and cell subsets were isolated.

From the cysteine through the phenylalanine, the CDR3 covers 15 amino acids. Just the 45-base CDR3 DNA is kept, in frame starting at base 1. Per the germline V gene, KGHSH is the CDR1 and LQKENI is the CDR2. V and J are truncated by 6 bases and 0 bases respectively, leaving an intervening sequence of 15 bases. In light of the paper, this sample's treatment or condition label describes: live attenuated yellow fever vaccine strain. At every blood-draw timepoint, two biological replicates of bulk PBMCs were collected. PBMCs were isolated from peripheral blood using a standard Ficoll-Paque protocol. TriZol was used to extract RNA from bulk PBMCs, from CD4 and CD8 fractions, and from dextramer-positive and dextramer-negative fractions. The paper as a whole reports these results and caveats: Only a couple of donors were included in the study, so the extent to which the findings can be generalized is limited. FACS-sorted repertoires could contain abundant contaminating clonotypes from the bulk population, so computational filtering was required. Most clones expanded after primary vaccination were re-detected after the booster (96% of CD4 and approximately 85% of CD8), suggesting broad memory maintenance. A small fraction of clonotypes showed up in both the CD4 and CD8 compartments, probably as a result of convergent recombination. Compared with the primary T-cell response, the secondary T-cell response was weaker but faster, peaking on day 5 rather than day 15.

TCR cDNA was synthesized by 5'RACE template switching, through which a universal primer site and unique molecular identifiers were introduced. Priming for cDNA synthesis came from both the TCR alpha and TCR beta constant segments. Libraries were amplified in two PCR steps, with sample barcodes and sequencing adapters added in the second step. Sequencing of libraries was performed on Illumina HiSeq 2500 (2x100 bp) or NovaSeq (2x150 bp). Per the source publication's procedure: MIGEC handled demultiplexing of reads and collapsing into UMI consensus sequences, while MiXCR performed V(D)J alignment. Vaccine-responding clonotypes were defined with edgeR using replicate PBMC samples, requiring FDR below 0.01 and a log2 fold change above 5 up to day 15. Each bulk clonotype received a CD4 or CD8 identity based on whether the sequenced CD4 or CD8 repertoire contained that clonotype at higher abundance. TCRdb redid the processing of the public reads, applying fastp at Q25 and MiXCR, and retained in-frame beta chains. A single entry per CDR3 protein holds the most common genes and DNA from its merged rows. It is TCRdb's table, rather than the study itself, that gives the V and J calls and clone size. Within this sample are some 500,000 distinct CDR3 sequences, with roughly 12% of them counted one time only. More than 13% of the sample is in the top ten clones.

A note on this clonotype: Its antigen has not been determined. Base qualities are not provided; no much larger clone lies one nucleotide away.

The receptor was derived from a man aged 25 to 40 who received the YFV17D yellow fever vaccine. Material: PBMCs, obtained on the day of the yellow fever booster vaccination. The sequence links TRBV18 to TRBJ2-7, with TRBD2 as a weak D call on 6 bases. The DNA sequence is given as TGTGCCAGCTCCCGGGGTTGGGGGGACTCCTACGAGCAGTACTTC. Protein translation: CASSRGWGDSYEQYF.